The rows below give T cell receptor beta chains drawn from one sample of a study of cytomegalovirus exposure and HLA in healthy donors. TCRdb keeps only in-frame clones here, not all; method: immunoSEQ multiplex PCR. The table has about 220,000 clones, about 80% seen once. Sequencing was done on a sample of PBMCs. The receptor set was obtained from a man between 35 and 55 years old in good health and CMV-seropositive. Each CDR3 is given with its conserved first and last residue. A D gene is named only where the DNA matches it firmly. Rows give clone size only sometimes, using once, few, many, or a class for an expanded clone.

CDR3 length	V gene	J gene	clone size	D gene	CDR3 protein	CDR3 DNA
13	TRBV29-1	TRBJ1-2	NA	TRBD1	CSVDTGGGYGYTF	TGCAGCGTTGACACAGGGGGGGGCTATGGCTACACCTTC
14	TRBV7-9	TRBJ2-7	NA	TRBD2	CASSRPGLAYEQYF	TGCGCCAGCAGCCGACCCGGACTAGCCTACGAGCAGTACTTC
12	TRBV10-3	TRBJ2-3	NA	TRBD2	CAISVGGDTQYF	TGTGCCATCAGTGTCGGGGGGGATACGCAGTATTTT
13	TRBV10-1	TRBJ2-1	NA	TRBD1	CASRGQGENEQFF	TGCGCCAGCAGGGGACAGGGTGAGAATGAGCAGTTCTTC
16	TRBV6-5	TRBJ1-4	NA	NA	CASSYSSAVRNEKLFF	TGTGCCAGCAGTTACTCATCGGCCGTGAGGAATGAAAAACTGTTTTTT
11	TRBV25-1	TRBJ1-1	few	TRBD1	CASRGKGATFF	TGTGCCAGCAGAGGAAAGGGGGCGACTTTCTTT
13	TRBV27	TRBJ1-4	once	NA	CASSRVPREKLFF	TGTGCCAGCAGCAGGGTTCCCCGTGAAAAACTGTTTTTT
15	TRBV4-2	TRBJ2-7	NA	TRBD1	CASSQAGTGPYEQYF	TGTGCCAGCAGCCAAGCCGGGACAGGGCCCTACGAGCAGTACTTC
19	TRBV5-6	TRBJ1-6	NA	TRBD1	CASSWRQGAILSYNSPLHF	TGTGCCAGCAGCTGGAGGCAGGGGGCCATTCTGTCCTATAATTCACCCCTCCACTTT
16	TRBV5-6	TRBJ2-5	NA	TRBD2	CASSPGLAGSQETQYF	TGTGCCAGCAGCCCGGGACTAGCGGGGAGCCAAGAGACCCAGTACTTC
15	TRBV7-2	TRBJ2-7	NA	NA	CASSLGGTLGYEQYF	TGTGCCAGCAGCTTGGGGGGGACATTGGGCTACGAGCAGTACTTC
16	TRBV7-3	TRBJ2-1	few	TRBD2	CASSPVIAGGGNEQFF	TGTGCCAGCAGCCCGGTTATAGCGGGAGGGGGCAATGAGCAGTTCTTC
16	TRBV7-2	TRBJ2-3	NA	TRBD2	CASSSGLAGGIDTQYF	TGTGCCAGCAGCTCCGGACTAGCGGGAGGTATAGATACGCAGTATTTT
14	TRBV5-1	TRBJ2-3	once	TRBD1	CASSLDRSTDTQYF	TGCGCCAGCAGCCTGGACAGGAGCACAGATACGCAGTATTTT
17	TRBV9	TRBJ2-4	NA	NA	CASSVVGQSLAKNIQYF	TGTGCCAGCAGCGTAGTCGGACAAAGCCTAGCCAAAAACATTCAGTACTTC
13	TRBV7-3	TRBJ2-3	NA	NA	CASSPSLADTQYF	TGTGCCAGCAGCCCCTCACTAGCAGATACGCAGTATTTT
11	TRBV7-9	TRBJ2-5	NA	NA	CASSARETQYF	TGTGCCAGCAGCGCCCGGGAGACCCAGTACTTC
18	TRBV7-8	TRBJ2-6	NA	TRBD2	CASSWGLAGGTGANVLTF	TGTGCCAGCAGCTGGGGACTAGCGGGAGGAACTGGGGCCAACGTCCTGACTTTC
12	TRBV28	TRBJ2-1	NA	TRBD2	CASRVAGNEQFF	TGTGCCAGCAGGGTAGCGGGTAATGAGCAGTTCTTC
14	TRBV18	TRBJ2-6	NA	NA	CASSPDSGANVLTF	TGTGCCAGCTCACCCGACTCCGGGGCCAACGTCCTGACTTTC
13	TRBV5-4	TRBJ2-1	once	NA	CASSGRPRNEQFF	TGTGCCAGCAGCGGGAGGCCCCGCAATGAGCAGTTCTTC
16	TRBV27	TRBJ2-7	NA	NA	CASSLVLAASPYEQYF	TGTGCCAGCAGTTTAGTGTTAGCGGCCTCTCCCTACGAGCAGTACTTC
17	TRBV29-1	TRBJ2-2	NA	TRBD2	CSVSLLAGVGNTGELFF	TGCAGCGTTTCATTACTAGCGGGAGTAGGTAACACCGGGGAGCTGTTTTTT